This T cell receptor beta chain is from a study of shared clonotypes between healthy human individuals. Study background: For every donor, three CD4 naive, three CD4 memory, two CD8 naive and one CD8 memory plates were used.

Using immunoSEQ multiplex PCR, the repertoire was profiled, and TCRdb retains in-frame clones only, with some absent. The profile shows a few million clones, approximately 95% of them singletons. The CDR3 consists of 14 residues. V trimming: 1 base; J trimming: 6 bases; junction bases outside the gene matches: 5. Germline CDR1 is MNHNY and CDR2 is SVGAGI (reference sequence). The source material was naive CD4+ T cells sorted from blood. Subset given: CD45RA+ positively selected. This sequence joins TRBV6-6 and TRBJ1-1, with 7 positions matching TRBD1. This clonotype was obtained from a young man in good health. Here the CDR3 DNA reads TGTGCCAGCAGTTACTTCACAGGGGCCGCTGAAGCTTTCTTT. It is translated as CASSYFTGAAEAFF.